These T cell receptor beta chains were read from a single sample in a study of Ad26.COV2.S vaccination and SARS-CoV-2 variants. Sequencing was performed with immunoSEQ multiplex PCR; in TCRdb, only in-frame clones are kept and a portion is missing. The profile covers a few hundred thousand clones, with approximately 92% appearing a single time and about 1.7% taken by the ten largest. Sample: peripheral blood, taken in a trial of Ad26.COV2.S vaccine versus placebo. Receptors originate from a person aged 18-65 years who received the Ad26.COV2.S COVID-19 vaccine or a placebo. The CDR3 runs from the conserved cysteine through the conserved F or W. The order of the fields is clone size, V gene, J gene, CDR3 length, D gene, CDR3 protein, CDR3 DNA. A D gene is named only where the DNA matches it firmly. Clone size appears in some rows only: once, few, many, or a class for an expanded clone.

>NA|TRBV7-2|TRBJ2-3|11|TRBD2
CASGGEDTQYF
TGTGCCAGTGGGGGGGAGGATACGCAGTATTTT
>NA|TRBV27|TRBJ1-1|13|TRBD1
CASRGQGVTEAFF
TGTGCCAGCAGGGGACAGGGTGTCACTGAAGCTTTCTTT
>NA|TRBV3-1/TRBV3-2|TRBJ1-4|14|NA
CASSQRVMAEKLFF
TGTGCCAGCAGCCAACGGGTGATGGCAGAAAAACTGTTTTTT
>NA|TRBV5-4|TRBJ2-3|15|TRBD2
CASSIKAGDTDTQYF
TGTGCCAGCAGCATTAAAGCGGGGGACACAGATACGCAGTATTTT
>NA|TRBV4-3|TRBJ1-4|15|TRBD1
CASSQRGTGGEKLFF
TGCGCCAGCAGCCAACGAGGGACAGGGGGGGAAAAACTGTTTTTT
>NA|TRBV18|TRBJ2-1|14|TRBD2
CASSPPERSGVQFF
TGTGCCAGCTCACCACCGGAACGGAGCGGGGTGCAGTTCTTC
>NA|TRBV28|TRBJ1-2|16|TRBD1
CASSPGTGALNYGYTF
TGTGCCAGCAGTCCCGGGACAGGGGCCCTCAACTATGGCTACACCTTC
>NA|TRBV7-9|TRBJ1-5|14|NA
CASSFPGESQPQHF
TGTGCCAGCAGCTTTCCCGGGGAGAGTCAGCCCCAGCATTTT
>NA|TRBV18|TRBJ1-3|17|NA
CASSPLDRPRSGNTIYF
TGTGCCAGCTCACCCCTGGACAGACCGCGCTCTGGAAACACCATATATTTT
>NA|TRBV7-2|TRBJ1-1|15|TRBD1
CASSLGTGGYTEAFF
TGTGCCAGCAGCTTAGGGACAGGGGGGTATACTGAAGCTTTCTTT
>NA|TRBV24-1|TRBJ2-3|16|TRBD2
CATSDTSGGDTDTQYF
TGTGCCACCAGTGACACTAGCGGGGGGGACACAGATACGCAGTATTTT
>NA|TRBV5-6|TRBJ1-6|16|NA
CASSLGVSSYNSPLHF
TGTGCCAGCAGCTTGGGAGTAAGCTCCTATAATTCACCCCTCCACTTT
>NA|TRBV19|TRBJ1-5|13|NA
CASSIDPAEPQHF
TGTGCCAGTAGTATAGATCCTGCGGAGCCCCAGCATTTT
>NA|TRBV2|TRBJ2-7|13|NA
CASRGRPSYEQYF
TGTGCCAGCAGGGGACGGCCCTCCTACGAGCAGTACTTC
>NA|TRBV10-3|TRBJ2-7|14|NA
CAISGGRWVDEQYF
TGTGCCATCAGCGGGGGTCGTTGGGTCGACGAGCAGTACTTC
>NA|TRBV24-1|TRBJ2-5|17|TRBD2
CATSDSKRGDLGETQYF
TGTGCCACCAGTGATTCGAAGCGGGGTGACTTGGGGGAGACCCAGTACTTC
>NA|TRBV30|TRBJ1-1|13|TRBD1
CAWSVRQGGTFRF
TGTGCCTGGAGTGTACGACAGGGGGGGACCTTCCGATTT
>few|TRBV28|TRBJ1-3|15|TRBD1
CASSLFHRGQGTIYF
TGTGCCAGCAGTTTATTTCACAGGGGGCAGGGCACCATATATTTT
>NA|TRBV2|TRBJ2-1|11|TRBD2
CASSVAGGPFF
TGTGCCAGCAGTGTGGCGGGGGGGCCCTTCTTC
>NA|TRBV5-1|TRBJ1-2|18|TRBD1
CASSLQGAMYTALYGYTF
TGCGCCAGCAGCTTGCAGGGGGCGATGTACACCGCCTTATATGGCTACACCTTC
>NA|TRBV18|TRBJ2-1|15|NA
CASSPPGYTYNEQFF
TGTGCCAGCTCACCACCCGGGTATACCTACAATGAGCAGTTCTTC
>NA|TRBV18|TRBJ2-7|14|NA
CASSPPGKSYEQYF
TGTGCCAGCTCACCACCGGGGAAGTCCTACGAGCAGTACTTC
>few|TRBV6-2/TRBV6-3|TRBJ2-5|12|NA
CASSYGGETQYF
TGTGCCAGCAGTTACGGGGGAGAGACCCAGTACTTC
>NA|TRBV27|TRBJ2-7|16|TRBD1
CASISTGGDLGYEQYF
TGTGCCAGCATCTCGACAGGGGGCGATTTAGGCTACGAGCAGTACTTC
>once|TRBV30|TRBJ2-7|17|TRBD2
CAWRSTARPGLALEQYF
TGTGCCTGGAGGAGCACGGCGCGCCCGGGACTAGCCCTGGAGCAGTACTTC
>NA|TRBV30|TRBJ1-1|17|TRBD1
CAWSRGQEFKENTEAFF
TGTGCCTGGAGTAGGGGGCAGGAGTTCAAAGAGAACACTGAAGCTTTCTTT
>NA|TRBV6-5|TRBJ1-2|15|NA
CASSSAMGAMVGYTF
TGTGCCAGCAGCTCTGCCATGGGCGCGATGGTTGGCTACACCTTC
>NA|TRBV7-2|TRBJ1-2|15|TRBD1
CASSLHNRGPRGYTF
TGTGCCAGCAGCTTGCACAACAGGGGCCCTCGGGGCTACACCTTC
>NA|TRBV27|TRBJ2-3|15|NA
CASSPFTGEGDTQYF
TGTGCCAGCAGTCCATTCACGGGGGAAGGTGATACGCAGTATTTT
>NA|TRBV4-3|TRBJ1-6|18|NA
CASSPIYGLLRNNSPLHF
TGCGCCAGCAGCCCCATCTACGGCCTCCTACGAAATAATTCACCCCTCCACTTT
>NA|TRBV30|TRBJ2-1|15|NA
CAWSSWGGAVNEQFF
TGTGCCTGGAGTTCTTGGGGGGGGGCCGTCAATGAGCAGTTCTTC